This T cell receptor (beta chain) was found in a study of blood T cell repertoires in COVID-19. Repertoires were generated with immunoSEQ multiplex PCR, while TCRdb's copy carries only in-frame clones and drops some. The sample yields 150,000 to 200,000 clones, around 82% seen once. From germline, CDR1 is MDHEN and CDR2 SYDVKM. Trimming removed 2 bases from V and 7 bases from J; junction bases left unmatched: 7. This CDR3 region has 15 residues. About this clone itself: Different DNA sequences within this sample yield the same CDR3.

The material sequenced was PBMCs or T cells enriched from blood (not recorded which). The chain joins TRBV28 to TRBJ1-5; 8 bases are shared with TRBD1. This clonotype was obtained from a woman between 50 and 59 years old in a cohort exposed to, infected with or recovered from COVID-19 (not recorded which). The CDR3: CASSLGQGFRQPQHF. The CDR3 DNA follows: TGTGCCAGCAGTTTAGGACAGGGATTTCGCCAGCCCCAGCATTTT.